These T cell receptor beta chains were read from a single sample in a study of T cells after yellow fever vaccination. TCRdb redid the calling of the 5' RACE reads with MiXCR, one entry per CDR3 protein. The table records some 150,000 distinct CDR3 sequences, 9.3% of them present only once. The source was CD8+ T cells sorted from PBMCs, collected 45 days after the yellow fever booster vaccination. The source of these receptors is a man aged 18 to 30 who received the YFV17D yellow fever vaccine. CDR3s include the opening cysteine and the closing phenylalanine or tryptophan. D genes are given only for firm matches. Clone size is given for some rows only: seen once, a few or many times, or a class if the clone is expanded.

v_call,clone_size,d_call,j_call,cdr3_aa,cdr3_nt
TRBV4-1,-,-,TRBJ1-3,CASSETFSGNTIYF,TGCGCCAGCAGCGAGACATTCTCTGGAAACACCATATATTTT
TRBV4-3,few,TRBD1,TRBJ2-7,CASSRGTGGFYEQYF,TGCGCCAGCAGCCGAGGGACAGGGGGCTTCTACGAGCAGTACTTC
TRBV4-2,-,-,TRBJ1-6,CASSQDSPSKADPYNSPLHF,TGTGCCAGCAGCCAAGATTCGCCCTCGAAGGCTGACCCTTATAATTCACCCCTCCACTTT
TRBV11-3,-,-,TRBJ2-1,CASSLRETGYDEQFF,TGTGCCAGCAGCTTAAGGGAGACAGGTTACGATGAGCAGTTCTTC
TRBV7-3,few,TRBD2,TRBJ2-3,CASSSSGGAIDTQYF,TGTGCCAGCAGCTCTAGCGGGGGGGCCATAGATACGCAGTATTTT
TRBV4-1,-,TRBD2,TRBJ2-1,CASSQASGSYNEQFF,TGCGCCAGCAGCCAAGCTAGCGGTTCCTACAATGAGCAGTTCTTC
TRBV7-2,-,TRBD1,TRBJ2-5,CASSSEPGGAGTQYF,TGTGCCAGCAGCTCAGAGCCAGGGGGCGCCGGGACCCAGTACTTC
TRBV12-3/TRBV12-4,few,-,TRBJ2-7,CASSASYEQYF,TGTGCCAGCAGTGCCTCCTACGAGCAGTACTTC
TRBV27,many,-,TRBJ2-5,CASRLEDKGQETQYF,TGTGCCAGCCGCTTGGAGGACAAGGGGCAAGAGACCCAGTACTTC
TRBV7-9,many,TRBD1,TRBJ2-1,CASSNQRTGAKLNEQFF,TGTGCCAGCAGCAACCAGCGGACAGGGGCAAAACTCAATGAGCAGTTCTTC
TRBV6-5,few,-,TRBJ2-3,CASSYGQRNTQYF,TGTGCCAGCAGTTACGGACAGAGAAATACGCAGTATTTT